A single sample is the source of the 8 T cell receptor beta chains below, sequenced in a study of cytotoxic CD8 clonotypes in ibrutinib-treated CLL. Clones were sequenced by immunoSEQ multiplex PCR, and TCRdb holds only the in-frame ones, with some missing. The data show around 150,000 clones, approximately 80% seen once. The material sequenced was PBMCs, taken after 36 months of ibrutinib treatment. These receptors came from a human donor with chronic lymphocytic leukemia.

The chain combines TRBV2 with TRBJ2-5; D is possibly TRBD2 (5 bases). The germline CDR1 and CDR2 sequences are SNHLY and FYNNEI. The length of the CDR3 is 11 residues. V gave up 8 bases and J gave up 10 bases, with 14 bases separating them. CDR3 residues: CASAILEDQYF. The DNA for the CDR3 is TGTGCCAGCGCGATCCTGGAGGACCAGTACTTC.

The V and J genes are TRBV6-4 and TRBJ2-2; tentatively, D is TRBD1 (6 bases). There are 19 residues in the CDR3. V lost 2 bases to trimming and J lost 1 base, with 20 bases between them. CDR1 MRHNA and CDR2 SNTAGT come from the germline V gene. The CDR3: CASSDPSAPGQKNTGELFF. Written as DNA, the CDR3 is TGTGCCAGCAGTGACCCCTCGGCTCCTGGACAGAAGAACACCGGGGAGCTGTTTTTT.

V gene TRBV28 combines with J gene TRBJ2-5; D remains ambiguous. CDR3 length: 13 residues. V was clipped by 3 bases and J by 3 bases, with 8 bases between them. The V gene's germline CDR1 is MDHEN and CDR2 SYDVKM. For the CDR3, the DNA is TGTGCCAGCAGTTTGGTGAGAGAAGAGACCCAGTACTTC. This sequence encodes CASSLVREETQYF.

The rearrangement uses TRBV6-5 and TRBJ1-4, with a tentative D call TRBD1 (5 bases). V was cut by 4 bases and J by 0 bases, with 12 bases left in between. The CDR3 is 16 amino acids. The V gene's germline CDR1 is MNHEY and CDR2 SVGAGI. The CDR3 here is CASSFGAGSTNEKLFF. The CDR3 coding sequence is TGTGCCAGCAGTTTCGGGGCAGGGTCAACTAATGAAAAACTGTTTTTT.

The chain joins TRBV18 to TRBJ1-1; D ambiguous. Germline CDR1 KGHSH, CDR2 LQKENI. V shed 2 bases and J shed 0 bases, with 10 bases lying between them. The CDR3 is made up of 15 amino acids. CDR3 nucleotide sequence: TGTGCCAGCTCACCAATAGGTCGCATGAACACTGAAGCTTTCTTT. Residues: CASSPIGRMNTEAFF.

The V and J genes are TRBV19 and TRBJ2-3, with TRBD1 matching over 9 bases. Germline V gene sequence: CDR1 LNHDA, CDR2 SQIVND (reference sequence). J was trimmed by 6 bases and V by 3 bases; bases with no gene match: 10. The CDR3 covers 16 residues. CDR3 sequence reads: CASSIGTGRASDTQYF. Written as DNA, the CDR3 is TGTGCCAGTAGTATTGGGACAGGGAGGGCAAGCGATACGCAGTATTTT. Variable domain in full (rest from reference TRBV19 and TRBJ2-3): DGGITQSPKYLFRKEGQNVTLSCEQNLNHDAMYWYRQDPGQGLRLIYYSQIVNDFQKGDIAEGYSVSREKKESFPLTVTSAQKNPTAFYLCASSIGTGRASDTQYFGPGTRLTVL.

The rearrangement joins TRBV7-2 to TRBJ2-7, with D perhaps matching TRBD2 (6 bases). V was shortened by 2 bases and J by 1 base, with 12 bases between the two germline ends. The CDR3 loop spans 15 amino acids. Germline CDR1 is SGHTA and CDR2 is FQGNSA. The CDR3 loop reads CASSLIGRGSYEQYF. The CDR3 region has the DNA TGTGCCAGCAGCTTAATAGGGCGGGGTTCCTACGAGCAGTACTTC.

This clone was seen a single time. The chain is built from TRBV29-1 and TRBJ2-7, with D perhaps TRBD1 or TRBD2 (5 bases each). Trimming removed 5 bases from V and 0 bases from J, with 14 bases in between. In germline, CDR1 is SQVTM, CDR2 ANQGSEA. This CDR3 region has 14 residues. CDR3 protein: CSVTTRGSSYEQYF. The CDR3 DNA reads TGCAGCGTTACAACGAGGGGAAGCTCCTACGAGCAGTACTTC.